This TCR beta chain was obtained from a study of blood T cell repertoires in COVID-19. In the study overall: Material from acute and convalescent COVID-19 was sourced from the United States, Italy and Spain.

Trimming stripped 0 bases from V and 4 bases from J, with 9 bases between. Germline CDR1 and CDR2: SGHDN and FVKESK. The CDR3 length is 14 residues. This clone was counted only a few times. The method was immunoSEQ multiplex PCR; TCRdb's version includes in-frame clones alone and lacks a portion of them. The table shows 260,000 or so clones, with approximately 81% occurring only once. All recovered Cohort 3 donors got two negative PCRs, got clearance, or saw symptom resolution. This clonotype was sampled from a woman between 45 and 60 years old who had recovered from COVID-19. The sequenced sample consisted of PBMCs or T cells enriched from blood (not recorded which). This rearrangement joins TRBV14 to TRBJ1-2; D call uncertain. The CDR3 nucleotides are TGTGCCAGCAGCCAAGATCCCCCCTCCTATGGCTACACCTTC. Translating it yields CASSQDPPSYGYTF. The full variable domain, with the rest looked up from reference TRBV14 and TRBJ1-2, is EAGVTQFPSHSVIEKGQTVTLRCDPISGHDNLYWYRRVMGKEIKFLLHFVKESKQDESGMPNNRFLAERTGGTYSTLKVQPAELEDSGVYFCASSQDPPSYGYTFGSGTRLTVV.